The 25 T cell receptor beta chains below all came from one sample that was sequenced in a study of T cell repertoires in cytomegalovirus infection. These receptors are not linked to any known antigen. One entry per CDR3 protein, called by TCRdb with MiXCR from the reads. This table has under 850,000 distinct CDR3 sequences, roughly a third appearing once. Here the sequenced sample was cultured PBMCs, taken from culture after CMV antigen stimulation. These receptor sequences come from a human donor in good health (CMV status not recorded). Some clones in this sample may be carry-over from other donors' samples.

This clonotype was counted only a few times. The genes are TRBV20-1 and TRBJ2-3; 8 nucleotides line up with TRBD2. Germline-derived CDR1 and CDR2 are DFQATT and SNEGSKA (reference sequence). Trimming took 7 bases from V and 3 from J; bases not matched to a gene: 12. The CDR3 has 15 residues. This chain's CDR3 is CSGAGTGGPTDTQYF. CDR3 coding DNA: TGCAGTGGGGCGGGGACGGGGGGGCCAACAGATACGCAGTATTTT.

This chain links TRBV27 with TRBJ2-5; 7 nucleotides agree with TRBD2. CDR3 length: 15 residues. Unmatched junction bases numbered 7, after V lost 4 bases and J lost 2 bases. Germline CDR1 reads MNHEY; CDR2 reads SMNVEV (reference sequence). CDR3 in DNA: TGTGCCAGCAGTTCCTCGGCGGGGGATCAAGAGACCCAGTACTTC. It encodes CASSSSAGDQETQYF.

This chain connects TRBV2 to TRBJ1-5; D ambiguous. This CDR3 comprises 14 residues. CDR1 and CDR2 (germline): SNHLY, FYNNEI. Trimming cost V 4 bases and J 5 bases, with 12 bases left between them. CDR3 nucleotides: TGTGCCAGCAGTGTGAATGGCCGGGATCAGCCCCAGCATTTT. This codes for CASSVNGRDQPQHF.

The CDR3 loop is CASSDPNFDGINTIYF. In DNA form, the CDR3 reads TGTGCCAGCAGTGACCCGAATTTCGACGGAATCAACACCATATATTTT. This rearrangement joins TRBV6-1 to TRBJ1-3; D unresolved. Germline CDR1 is MNHNS and CDR2 is SASEGT. The CDR3 spans 16 residues. Trimming took off 3 bases at V and 7 bases at J, with 19 bases between the two ends.

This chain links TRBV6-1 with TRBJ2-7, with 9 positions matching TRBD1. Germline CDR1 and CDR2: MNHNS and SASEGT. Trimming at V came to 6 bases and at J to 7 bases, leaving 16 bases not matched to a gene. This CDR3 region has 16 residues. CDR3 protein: CASRRAGTGIPEEQYF. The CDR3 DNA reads TGTGCCAGCAGACGTGCCGGGACAGGGATCCCTGAGGAGCAGTACTTC.

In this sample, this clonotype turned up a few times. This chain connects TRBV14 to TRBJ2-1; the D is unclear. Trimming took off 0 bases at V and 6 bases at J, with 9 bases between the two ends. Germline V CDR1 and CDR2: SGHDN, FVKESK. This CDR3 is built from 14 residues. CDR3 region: CASSQDMTPNEQFF. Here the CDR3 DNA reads TGTGCCAGCAGCCAAGATATGACTCCCAATGAGCAGTTCTTC.

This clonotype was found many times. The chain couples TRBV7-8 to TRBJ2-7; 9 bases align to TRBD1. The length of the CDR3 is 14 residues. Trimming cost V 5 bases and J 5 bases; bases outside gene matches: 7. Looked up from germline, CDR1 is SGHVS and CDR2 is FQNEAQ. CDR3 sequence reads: CASSEGQGPDEQYF. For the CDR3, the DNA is TGTGCCAGCAGCGAGGGACAGGGTCCGGACGAGCAGTACTTC.

CDR3: CASSPIGRGTDTQYF. CDR3 bases: TGTGCCAGCTCACCTATCGGGAGGGGCACAGATACGCAGTATTTT. V is TRBV18 and J is TRBJ2-3; 8 bases fit TRBD2. The junction had 3 bases not matched to a gene; V was cut back by 3 bases and J by 1 base. The germline V gene has CDR1 KGHSH and CDR2 LQKENI. This CDR3 is built from 15 residues.

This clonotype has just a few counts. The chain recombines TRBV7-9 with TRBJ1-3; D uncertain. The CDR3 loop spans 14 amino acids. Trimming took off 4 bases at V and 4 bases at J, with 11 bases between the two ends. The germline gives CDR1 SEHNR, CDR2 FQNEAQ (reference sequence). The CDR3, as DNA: TGTGCCAGCAGCTCCCGGGCAGGAGGAAACACCATATATTTT. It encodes CASSSRAGGNTIYF.

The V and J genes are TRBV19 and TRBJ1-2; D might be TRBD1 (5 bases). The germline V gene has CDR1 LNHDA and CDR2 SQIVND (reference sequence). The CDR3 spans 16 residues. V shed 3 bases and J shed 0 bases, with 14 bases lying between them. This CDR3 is CASSIRGAEANYGYTF. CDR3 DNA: TGTGCCAGTAGTATCAGAGGGGCCGAAGCTAACTATGGCTACACCTTC.

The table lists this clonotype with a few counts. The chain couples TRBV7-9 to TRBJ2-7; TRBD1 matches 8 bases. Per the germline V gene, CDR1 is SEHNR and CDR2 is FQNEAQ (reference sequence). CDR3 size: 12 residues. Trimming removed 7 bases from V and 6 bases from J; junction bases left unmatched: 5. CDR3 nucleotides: TGTGCCAGCACCTCGGACAGGGCCGAGCAGTACTTC. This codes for CASTSDRAEQYF.

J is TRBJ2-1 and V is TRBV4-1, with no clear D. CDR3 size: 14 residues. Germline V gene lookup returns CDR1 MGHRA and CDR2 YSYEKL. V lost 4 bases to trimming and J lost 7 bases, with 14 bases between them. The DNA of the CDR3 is TGCGCCAGCAGCCGGGGTCCCTTCAATAATGAGCAGTTCTTC. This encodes CASSRGPFNNEQFF.

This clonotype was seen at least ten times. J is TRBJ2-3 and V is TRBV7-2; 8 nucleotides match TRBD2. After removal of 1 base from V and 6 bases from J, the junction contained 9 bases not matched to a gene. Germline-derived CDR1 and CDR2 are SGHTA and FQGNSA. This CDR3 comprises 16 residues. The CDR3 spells CASSLVGGAGGDTQYF. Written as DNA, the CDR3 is TGTGCCAGCAGCTTAGTAGGGGGGGCGGGGGGCGATACGCAGTATTTT.

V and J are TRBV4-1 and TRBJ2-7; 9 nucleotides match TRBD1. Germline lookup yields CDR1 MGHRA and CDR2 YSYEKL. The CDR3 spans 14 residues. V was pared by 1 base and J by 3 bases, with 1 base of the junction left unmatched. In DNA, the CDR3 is TGCGCCAGCAGCCAAGTGGGACAGGGCTACGAGCAGTACTTC. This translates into CASSQVGQGYEQYF.

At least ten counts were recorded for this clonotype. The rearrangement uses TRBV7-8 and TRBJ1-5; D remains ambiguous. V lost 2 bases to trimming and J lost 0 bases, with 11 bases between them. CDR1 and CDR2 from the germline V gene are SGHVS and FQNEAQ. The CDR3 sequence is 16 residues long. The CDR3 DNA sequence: TGTGCCAGCAGCTTACGGCCGGGTAATAGCAATCAGCCCCAGCATTTT. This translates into CASSLRPGNSNQPQHF.

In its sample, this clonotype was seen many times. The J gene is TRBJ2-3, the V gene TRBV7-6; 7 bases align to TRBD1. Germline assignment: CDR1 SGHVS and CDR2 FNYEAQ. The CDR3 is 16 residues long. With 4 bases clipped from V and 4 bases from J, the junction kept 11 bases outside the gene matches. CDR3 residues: CASSSLQGKSPDTQYF. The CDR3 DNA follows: TGTGCCAGCAGCTCCTTACAGGGGAAAAGCCCAGATACGCAGTATTTT.

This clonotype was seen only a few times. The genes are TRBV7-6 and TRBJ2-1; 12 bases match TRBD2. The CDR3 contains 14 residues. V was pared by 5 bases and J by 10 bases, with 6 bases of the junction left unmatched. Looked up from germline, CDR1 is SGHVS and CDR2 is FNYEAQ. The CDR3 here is CASSTRLAGVEQFF. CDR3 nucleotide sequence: TGTGCCAGCAGCACGAGACTAGCGGGAGTAGAGCAGTTCTTC. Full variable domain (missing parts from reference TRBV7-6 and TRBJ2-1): GAGVSQSPRYKVTKRGQDVALRCDPISGHVSLYWYRQALGQGPEFLTYFNYEAQQDKSGLPNDRFSAERPEGSISTLTIQRTEQRDSAMYRCASSTRLAGVEQFFGPGTRLTVL.

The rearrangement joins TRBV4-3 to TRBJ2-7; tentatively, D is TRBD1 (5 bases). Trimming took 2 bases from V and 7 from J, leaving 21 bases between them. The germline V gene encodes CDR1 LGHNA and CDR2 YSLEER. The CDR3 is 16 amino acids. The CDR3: CASSQTRGSLAIEQYF. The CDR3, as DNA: TGCGCCAGCAGCCAAACAAGGGGCTCGCTGGCTATAGAGCAGTACTTC.

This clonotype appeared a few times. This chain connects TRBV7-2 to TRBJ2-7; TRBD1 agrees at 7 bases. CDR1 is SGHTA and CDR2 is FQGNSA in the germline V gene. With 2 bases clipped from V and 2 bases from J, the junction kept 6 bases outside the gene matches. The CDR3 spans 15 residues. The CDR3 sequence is CASSLFGTETYEQYF. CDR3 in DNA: TGTGCCAGCAGCTTATTTGGGACAGAAACCTACGAGCAGTACTTC.

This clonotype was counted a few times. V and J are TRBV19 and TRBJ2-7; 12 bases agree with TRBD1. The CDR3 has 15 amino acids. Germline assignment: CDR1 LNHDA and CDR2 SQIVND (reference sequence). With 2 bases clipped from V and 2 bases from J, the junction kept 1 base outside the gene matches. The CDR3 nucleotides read TGTGCCAGTAGTATAAGGGACAGGGGGCCCTACGAGCAGTACTTC. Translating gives CASSIRDRGPYEQYF. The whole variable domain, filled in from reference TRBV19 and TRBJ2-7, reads DGGITQSPKYLFRKEGQNVTLSCEQNLNHDAMYWYRQDPGQGLRLIYYSQIVNDFQKGDIAEGYSVSREKKESFPLTVTSAQKNPTAFYLCASSIRDRGPYEQYFGPGTRLTVT.

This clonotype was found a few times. The CDR3 coding sequence is TGTGCCAGCGGGACTAATAGCAATCAGCCCCAGCATTTT. It yields the protein CASGTNSNQPQHF. The chain couples TRBV6-1 to TRBJ1-5; D is possibly TRBD1 (5 bases). Trimming left V 8 bases short and J 0 bases short, with 8 bases between. This CDR3 contains 13 residues. Germline V gene sequence: CDR1 MNHNS, CDR2 SASEGT.

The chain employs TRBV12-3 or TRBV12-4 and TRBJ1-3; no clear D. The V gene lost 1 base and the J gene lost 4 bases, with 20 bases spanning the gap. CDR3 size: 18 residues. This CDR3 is CASSLEVGWEDAGNTIYF. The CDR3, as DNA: TGTGCCAGCAGTTTAGAGGTAGGGTGGGAAGACGCCGGAAACACCATATATTTT.

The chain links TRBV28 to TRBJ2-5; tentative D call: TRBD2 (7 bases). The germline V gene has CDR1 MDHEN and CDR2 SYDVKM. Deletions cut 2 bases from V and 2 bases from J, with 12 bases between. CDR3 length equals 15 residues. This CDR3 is CASSLPGEGQETQYF. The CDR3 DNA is TGTGCCAGCAGTTTACCAGGGGAGGGGCAAGAGACCCAGTACTTC.

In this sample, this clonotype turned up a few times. CDR3 sequence (DNA): TGTGCCAGCAGTTCCCCCCCGGGACAGCCCCAGCATTTT. As protein: CASSSPPGQPQHF. This sequence joins TRBV27 and TRBJ1-5, with D uncertain. Trimming left V 4 bases short and J 7 bases short, with 11 bases between. The V gene's germline CDR1 is MNHEY and CDR2 SMNVEV (reference sequence). The CDR3 consists of 13 residues.

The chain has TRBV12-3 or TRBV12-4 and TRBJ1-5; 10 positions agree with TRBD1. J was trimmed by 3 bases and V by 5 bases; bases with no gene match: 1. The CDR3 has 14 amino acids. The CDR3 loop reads CASSGTGVNQPQHF. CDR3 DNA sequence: TGTGCCAGCAGTGGGACAGGGGTCAATCAGCCCCAGCATTTT.